What follows are 3 T cell receptor beta chains derived from one specimen sequenced in a study of OX40 agonist ivuxolimab in advanced cancers. Sequencing used immunoSEQ multiplex PCR; TCRdb keeps in-frame clones, though not all of them. The table has about 93,000 clones, more than 85% seen once; the top ten hold 2.6%. Sequenced here: CD4+ or CD8+ T cells sorted from blood, sampled in a trial of the OX40 agonist ivuxolimab. These receptors were taken from an adult with an advanced solid tumor such as melanoma, head and neck, liver or kidney cancer.

This chain joins TRBV7-8 and TRBJ2-3, with TRBD2 matching 7 bases. The V gene end was trimmed by 5 bases and the J gene end by 5 bases; junction bases not matched to a gene: 7. The CDR3 covers 14 residues. Germline-derived CDR1 and CDR2 are SGHVS and FQNEAQ. In DNA form, the CDR3 reads TGTGCCAGCAGCAGGTCGGGGGGTCGAGATACGCAGTATTTT. Amino acids: CASSRSGGRDTQYF.

The J gene is TRBJ1-5, the V gene TRBV6-5, with TRBD1 matching over 10 bases. Looked up from germline, CDR1 is MNHEY and CDR2 is SVGAGI. With V trimmed by 6 bases and J by 7 bases, 9 bases remained unmatched. This CDR3 region has 15 residues. CDR3 sequence (DNA): TGTGCCAGCAGATCTTCGGGACAGGGGTACCAGCCCCAGCATTTT. This sequence encodes CASRSSGQGYQPQHF.

The V call is TRBV7-2, the J call TRBJ1-1; D perhaps matches TRBD1 (5 bases). V was trimmed by 4 bases and J by 0 bases, leaving 18 bases between them. The CDR3 is 17 amino acids. Germline V gene lookup returns CDR1 SGHTA and CDR2 FQGNSA. The CDR3 is CASSSQGGASMNTEAFF. The CDR3, as DNA: TGTGCCAGCAGCTCCCAGGGAGGCGCGTCTATGAACACTGAAGCTTTCTTT.